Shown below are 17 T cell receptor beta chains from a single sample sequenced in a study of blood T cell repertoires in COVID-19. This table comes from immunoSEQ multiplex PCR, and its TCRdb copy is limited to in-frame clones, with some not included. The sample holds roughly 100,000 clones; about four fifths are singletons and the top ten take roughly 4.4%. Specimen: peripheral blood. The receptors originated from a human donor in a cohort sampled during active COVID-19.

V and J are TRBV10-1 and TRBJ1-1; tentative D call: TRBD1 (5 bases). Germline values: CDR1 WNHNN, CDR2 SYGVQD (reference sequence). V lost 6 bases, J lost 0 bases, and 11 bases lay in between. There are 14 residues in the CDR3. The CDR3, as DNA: TGCGCCAGCAGGGGGGGACCTATGAACACTGAAGCTTTCTTT. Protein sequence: CASRGGPMNTEAFF.

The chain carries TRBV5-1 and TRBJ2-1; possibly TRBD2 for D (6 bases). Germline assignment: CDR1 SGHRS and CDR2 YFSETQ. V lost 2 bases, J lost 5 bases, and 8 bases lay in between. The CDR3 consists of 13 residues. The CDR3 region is CASSFGLNNEQFF. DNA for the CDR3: TGCGCCAGCAGCTTTGGACTAAACAATGAGCAGTTCTTC.

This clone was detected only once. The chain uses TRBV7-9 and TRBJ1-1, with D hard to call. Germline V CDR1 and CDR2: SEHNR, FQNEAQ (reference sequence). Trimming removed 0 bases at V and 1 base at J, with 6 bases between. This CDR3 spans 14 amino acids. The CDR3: CASSLAHRNTEAFF. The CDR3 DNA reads TGTGCCAGCAGCTTAGCACACCGGAACACTGAAGCTTTCTTT.

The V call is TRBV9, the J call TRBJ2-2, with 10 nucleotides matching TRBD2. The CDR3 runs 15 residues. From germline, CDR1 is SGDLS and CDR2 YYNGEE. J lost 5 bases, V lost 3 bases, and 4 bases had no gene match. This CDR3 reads CASSGGGLATGELFF. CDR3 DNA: TGTGCCAGCAGCGGCGGGGGACTAGCGACCGGGGAGCTGTTTTTT.

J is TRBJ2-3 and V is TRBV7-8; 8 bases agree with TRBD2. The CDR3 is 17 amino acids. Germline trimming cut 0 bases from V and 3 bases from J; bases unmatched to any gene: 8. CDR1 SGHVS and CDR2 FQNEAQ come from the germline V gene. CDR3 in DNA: TGTGCCAGCAGCTTAGCAAGGGGACTAGGGGTGACAGATACGCAGTATTTT. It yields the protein CASSLARGLGVTDTQYF. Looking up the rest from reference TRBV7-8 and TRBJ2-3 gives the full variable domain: GAGVSQSPRYKVAKRGQDVALRCDPISGHVSLFWYQQALGQGPEFLTYFQNEAQLDKSGLPSDRFFAERPEGSVSTLKIQRTQQEDSAVYLCASSLARGLGVTDTQYFGPGTRLTVL.

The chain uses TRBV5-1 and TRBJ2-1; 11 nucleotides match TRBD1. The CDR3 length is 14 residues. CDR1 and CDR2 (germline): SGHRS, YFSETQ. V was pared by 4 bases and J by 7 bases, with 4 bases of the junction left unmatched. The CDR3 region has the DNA TGCGCCAGCAGCGGACAGGGGGCCTCGAATGAGCAGTTCTTC. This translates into CASSGQGASNEQFF.

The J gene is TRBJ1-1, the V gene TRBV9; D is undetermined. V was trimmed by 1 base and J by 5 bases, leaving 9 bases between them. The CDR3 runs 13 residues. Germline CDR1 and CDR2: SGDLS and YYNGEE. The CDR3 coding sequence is TGTGCCAGCAGCGTACAAGCCAAAACTGAAGCTTTCTTT. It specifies CASSVQAKTEAFF.

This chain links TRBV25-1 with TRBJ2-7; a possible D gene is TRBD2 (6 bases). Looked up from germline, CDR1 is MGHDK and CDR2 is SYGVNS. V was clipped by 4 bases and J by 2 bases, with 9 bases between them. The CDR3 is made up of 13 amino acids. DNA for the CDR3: TGTGCCAGCAGTGTAGGACTAACCTACGAGCAGTACTTC. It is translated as CASSVGLTYEQYF.

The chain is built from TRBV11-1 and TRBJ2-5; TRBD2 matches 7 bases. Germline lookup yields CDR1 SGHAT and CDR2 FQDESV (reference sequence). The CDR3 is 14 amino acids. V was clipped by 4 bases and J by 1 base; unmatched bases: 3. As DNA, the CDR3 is TGTGCCAGCAGCTCCAGCGGGACCCAAGAGACCCAGTACTTC. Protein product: CASSSSGTQETQYF.

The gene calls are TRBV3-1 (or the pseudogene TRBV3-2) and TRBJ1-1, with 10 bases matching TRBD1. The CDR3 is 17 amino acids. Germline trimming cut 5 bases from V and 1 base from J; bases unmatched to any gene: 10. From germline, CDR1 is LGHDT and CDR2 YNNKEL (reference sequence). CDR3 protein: CASSFRTGGWGNTEAFF. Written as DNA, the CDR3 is TGTGCCAGCAGCTTTCGGACAGGGGGATGGGGGAACACTGAAGCTTTCTTT.

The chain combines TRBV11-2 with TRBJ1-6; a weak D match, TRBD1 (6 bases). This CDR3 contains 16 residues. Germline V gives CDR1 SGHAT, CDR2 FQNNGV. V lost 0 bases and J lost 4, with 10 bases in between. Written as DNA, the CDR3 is TGTGCCAGCAGCTTAGATCGCAGGGGTTATAATTCACCCCTCCACTTT. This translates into CASSLDRRGYNSPLHF.

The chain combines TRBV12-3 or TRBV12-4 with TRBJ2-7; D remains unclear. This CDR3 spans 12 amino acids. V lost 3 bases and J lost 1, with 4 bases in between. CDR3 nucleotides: TGTGCCAGCAGTTTTAAATCCTACGAGCAGTACTTC. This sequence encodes CASSFKSYEQYF.

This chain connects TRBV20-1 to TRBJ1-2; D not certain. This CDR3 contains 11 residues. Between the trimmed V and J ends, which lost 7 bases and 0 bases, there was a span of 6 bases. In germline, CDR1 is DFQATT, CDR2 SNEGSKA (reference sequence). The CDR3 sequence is CSVPANYGYTF. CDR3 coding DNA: TGCAGTGTACCAGCTAACTATGGCTACACCTTC.

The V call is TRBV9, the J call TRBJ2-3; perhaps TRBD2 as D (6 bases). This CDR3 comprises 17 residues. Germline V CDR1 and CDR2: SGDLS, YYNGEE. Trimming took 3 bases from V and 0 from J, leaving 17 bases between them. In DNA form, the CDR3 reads TGTGCCAGCAGCGCCAACTGGGCGGGGATTAGCACAGATACGCAGTATTTT. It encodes CASSANWAGISTDTQYF. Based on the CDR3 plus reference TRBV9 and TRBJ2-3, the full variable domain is DSGVTQTPKHLITATGQRVTLRCSPRSGDLSVYWYQQSLDQGLQFLIQYYNGEERAKGNILERFSAQQFPDLHSELNLSSLELGDSALYFCASSANWAGISTDTQYFGPGTRLTVL.

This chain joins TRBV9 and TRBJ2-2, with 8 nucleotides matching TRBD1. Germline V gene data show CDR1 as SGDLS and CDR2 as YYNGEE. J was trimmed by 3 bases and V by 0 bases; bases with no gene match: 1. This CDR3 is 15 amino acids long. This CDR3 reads CASSVEGQDTGELFF. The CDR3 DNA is TGTGCCAGCAGCGTAGAGGGACAGGACACCGGGGAGCTGTTTTTT.

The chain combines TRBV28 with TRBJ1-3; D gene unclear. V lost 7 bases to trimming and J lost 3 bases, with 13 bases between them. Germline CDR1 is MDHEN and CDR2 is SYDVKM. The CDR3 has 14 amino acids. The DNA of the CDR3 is TGTGCCAGCACCCCACCGGGGAATGGAAACACCATATATTTT. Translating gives CASTPPGNGNTIYF.

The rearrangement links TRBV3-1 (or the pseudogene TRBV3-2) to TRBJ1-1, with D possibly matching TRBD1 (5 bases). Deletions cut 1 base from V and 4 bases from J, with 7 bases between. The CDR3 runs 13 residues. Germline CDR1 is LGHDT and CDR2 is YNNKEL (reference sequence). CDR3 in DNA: TGTGCCAGCAGCCAAGGGGGGGGCACTGAAGCTTTCTTT. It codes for CASSQGGGTEAFF.